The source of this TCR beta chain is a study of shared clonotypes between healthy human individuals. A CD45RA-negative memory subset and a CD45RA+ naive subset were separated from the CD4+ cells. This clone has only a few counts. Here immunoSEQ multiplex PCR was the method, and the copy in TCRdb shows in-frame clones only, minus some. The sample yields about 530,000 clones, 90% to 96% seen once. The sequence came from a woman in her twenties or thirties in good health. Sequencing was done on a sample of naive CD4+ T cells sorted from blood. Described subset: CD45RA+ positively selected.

CDR3 bases: TGTGCCAGTAGTCCCTATACAGGGGCCTATGGCTACACCTTC. This encodes CASSPYTGAYGYTF. This sequence joins TRBV19 and TRBJ1-2, with 7 bases that match TRBD1. The trim removed 5 bases at V and 4 bases at J, leaving 7 bases unmatched. This CDR3 region has 14 residues. The germline V gene has CDR1 LNHDA and CDR2 SQIVND (reference sequence). The full variable domain, rest sourced from reference TRBV19 and TRBJ1-2, is DGGITQSPKYLFRKEGQNVTLSCEQNLNHDAMYWYRQDPGQGLRLIYYSQIVNDFQKGDIAEGYSVSREKKESFPLTVTSAQKNPTAFYLCASSPYTGAYGYTFGSGTRLTVV.